This entry lists 9 T cell receptor beta chains sequenced from one sample in a study of regulatory T cells in long-lasting Graves disease (dated by TCRdb to the early 2020s). Receptors were amplified or captured by multiplex PCR. Data came from an Illumina HiSeq 4000. CDR3 regions were amplified by Arm-PCR with iRepertoire HTBI primers to construct TCR beta libraries. TCRdb handled the public reads itself, with Q25 trimming in fastp and clone calling in MiXCR, and kept productive beta chains. Identical CDR3 protein sequences are pooled into one entry, listed with their most common genes and DNA. Present in this sample are under 450,000 distinct CDR3 sequences, 23% of which were seen just once. About a quarter of the sample belongs to the ten largest clones. This specimen's time point label, interpreted: persistent/refractory GD, antithyroid drugs over 5 years with positive TRAb. RNA was extracted from PBMCs in TRIzol for both TCR sequencing and RNA sequencing.

Sequencing was performed on peripheral blood mononuclear cells (PBMCs), taken when the disease was refractory, from a patient treated with antithyroid drugs. Receptor source: a female donor with Graves disease.

The chain has TRBV28 and TRBJ2-7; the D call may be TRBD1 or TRBD2 (5 bases each). Germline values: CDR1 MDHEN, CDR2 SYDVKM. CDR3 length equals 15 residues. Deletions cut 4 bases from V and 2 bases from J, with 15 bases between. CDR3 nucleotides: TGTGCCAGCAGTTCCGCCGGGGCGAGGACCTACGAGCAGTACTTC. Translating it yields CASSSAGARTYEQYF.

Concerning this clonotype itself: A much larger clone sits a single nucleotide away, making a read error possible. V and J are TRBV14 and TRBJ1-1; 7 nucleotides agree with TRBD1. Trimming cost V 8 bases and J 1 base; bases outside gene matches: 4. CDR3 length: 13 residues. Germline CDR1 SGHDN, CDR2 FVKESK. In DNA, the CDR3 is TGTGCCAGCGGGGGACAGTCGAACACTGAAGCTTTCTTT. This gives the protein CASGGQSNTEAFF.

The chain couples TRBV12-3 or TRBV12-4 to TRBJ1-5, with D uncertain. V gave up 6 bases and J gave up 7 bases, with 13 bases separating them. The CDR3 contains 13 residues. CDR3 in DNA: TGTGCCAGCAGGCTCGGTGAGGGACAGCCCCAGCATTTT. Encoded protein: CASRLGEGQPQHF.

The CDR3, as DNA: TGCAGTGCTAGAGAGGGGGGAGGGTATGCTTTCTTT. Protein product: CSAREGGGYAFF. The J gene is TRBJ1-1, the V gene TRBV20-1, with D possibly being TRBD1 (5 bases). Germline values: CDR1 DFQATT, CDR2 SNEGSKA (reference sequence). CDR3 length: 12 residues. Trimming took off 0 bases at V and 11 bases at J, with 13 bases between the two ends.

This chain joins TRBV12-3 or TRBV12-4 and TRBJ2-7, with D hard to call. This CDR3 has 12 residues. Trimming removed 3 bases at V and 7 bases at J, with 10 bases between. This chain's CDR3 is CASSFGRREQYF. Written as DNA, the CDR3 is TGTGCCAGCAGTTTCGGACGACGTGAGCAGTACTTC.

This clonotype was counted only a few times. The chain employs TRBV5-1 and TRBJ1-1, with TRBD1 as a possible D gene (5 bases). CDR1 is SGHRS and CDR2 is YFSETQ in the germline V gene. This CDR3 contains 16 residues. V lost 2 bases to trimming and J lost 1 base, with 15 bases between them. The CDR3 nucleotides are TGCGCCAGCAGCTTCACGTTACGGGGGGAGAACACTGAAGCTTTCTTT. It codes for CASSFTLRGENTEAFF.

This clonotype has more than one count but fewer than ten. CDR3 sequence (DNA): TGTGCCAGCAGCGTAGTTGAAATTGGGACGCCAAACACCGGGGAGCTGTTTTTT. Its translation: CASSVVEIGTPNTGELFF. The rearrangement links TRBV9 to TRBJ2-2, with D possibly called TRBD1 or TRBD2 (5 bases each). The germline CDR1 and CDR2 sequences are SGDLS and YYNGEE. Trimming stripped 0 bases from V and 2 bases from J, with 17 bases between. The CDR3 has 18 amino acids.

The chain recombines TRBV7-9 with TRBJ1-1; D remains ambiguous. Germline V gene sequence: CDR1 SEHNR, CDR2 FQNEAQ (reference sequence). This CDR3 is 14 amino acids long. The germline V and J ends were trimmed by 1 base and 4 bases, with 10 bases remaining between them. For the CDR3, the DNA is TGTGCCAGCAGCTTAGTAAACCCATCCACTGAAGCTTTCTTT. Its protein product is CASSLVNPSTEAFF.

This clonotype was counted many times. The chain is built from TRBV29-1 and TRBJ2-5; D is tentatively TRBD1 or TRBD2 (6 bases each). The CDR3 contains 14 residues. Trimming removed 7 bases from V and 0 bases from J, with 15 bases in between. CDR1 and CDR2 from the germline V gene are SQVTM and ANQGSEA. Here the CDR3 DNA reads TGCAGCGGGGGGGCCGGGACAAACCAAGAGACCCAGTACTTC. Amino acid sequence: CSGGAGTNQETQYF. The whole variable domain, filled in from reference TRBV29-1 and TRBJ2-5, reads SAVISQKPSRDICQRGTSLTIQCQVDSQVTMMFWYRQQPGQSLTLIATANQGSEATYESGFVIDKFPISRPNLTFSTLTVSNMSPEDSSIYLCSGGAGTNQETQYFGPGTRLLVL.